This T cell receptor beta chain comes out of a study of beta chain features in type 1 diabetes (dated by TCRdb to the late 2010s). Turning to the overall study: Mean age, gender distribution, total cell number and subset yield did not differ between patients and healthy donors. Naive and central memory subsets were obtained from all 30 or so donors, but regulatory and stem cell-like memory subsets were isolated from only 8 patients and roughly 8 healthy donors. Across all samples, approximately 98,000,000 sorted cells were examined, and cell number per subset correlated strongly with RNA yield. The study compared the TCRB repertoires of sorted circulating CD4+ T cell subsets in recently diagnosed type 1 diabetes patients with those in matched healthy donors. What the authors observed across the whole study: Patients with type 1 diabetes made fewer insertions and deleted more nucleotides at VDJ recombination sites, implying thymic rearrangement abnormalities. Because cDNA was sequenced instead of genomic DNA, activated cells with high expression could be over-represented, although the groups did not differ in activation or CD3 levels. Only small numbers of individuals were included in the HLA sub-analyses, which left unresolved whether HLA type had any influence on TCRB rearrangement. Naive, central memory and regulatory TCRB repertoires appeared more similar among patients than among healthy donors. Shorter templates might have been favored by PCR, but patient and control samples were amplified and corrected together, so both groups would have been affected equally by any skew. In all four CD4+ subsets, TCRB CDR3 length was moderately but significantly shorter in type 1 diabetes patients.

Each donor gave one peripheral blood draw, roughly 0.12 L on average, collected into heparinised tubes. A BD FACSAria II and a panel including CD45RO, CCR7, CD25, CD127, CD95 and CD27 were used to sort naive, central memory, regulatory and stem cell-like memory CD4+ T cells. Purity was above 95% for every sorted population. PBMCs were isolated right away by Lymphoprep density gradient centrifugation and were stained directly, without culture. So that batch effects would be minimized, each experiment stained and sorted samples in pairs, pairing one healthy donor with one patient. Note on this clone: Its antigen remains unidentified. Base-call qualities are not available, and no considerably larger clone is one nucleotide away.

The germline V gene (reference sequence) provides CDR1 GTSNPN and CDR2 SVGIG. Trimming removed 4 bases from V and 2 bases from J; the gene matches leave 4 bases unexplained. The CDR3 starts with the cysteine, ends with the phenylalanine, and has 15 residues. The CDR3 DNA has 45 bases and is translated from base 1. The High Capacity cDNA Reverse Transcription Kit was used to reverse transcribe all of the isolated RNA, meaning that expressed TCRB transcripts were what got sequenced. Naive, central memory and regulatory T cell samples underwent deep immunoSEQ sequencing, averaging roughly 3.4 million total reads per sample. Sorted cells were lysed in RLT buffer, and RNA was extracted using DNase-treated RNeasy Micro or Mini kits according to cell number. To prevent cross-contamination, every cell subset was processed on its own, while patient and healthy donor samples were processed together. The immunoSEQ multiplex PCR was used to amplify TCRB sequences from cDNA, generating 87-bp fragments that spanned the CDR3 region. Amplicons were sequenced on the Illumina HiSeq platform. The authors' analysis ran thus. Synthetic template baselines were used to correct PCR bias computationally, reads within Hamming distance 2 were collapsed together, and singletons that could not be merged were discarded. By aligning reads against IMGT, V, D and J genes, CDR3 length, and insertions or deletions at six rearrangement sites were assigned. Within each subset, clonotype counts were normalized to the number of sorted cells before true diversity and Gini coefficients were calculated with the tcR R package. The overlap coefficient, calculated on TCRB nucleotide sequences, was used to quantify repertoire sharing. Out-of-frame TCRB sequences from naive cells were analyzed to stand in for the pre-selection repertoire. Entries here come from immuneACCESS through TCRdb and include only in-frame sequences with V and J called. Some clones fail to appear in such tables; in the studies checked, an unresolved V gene covers under half of the shortfall, and the cause of the remainder is unknown. The V and J calls and the clone size are those of that table, but D and trimming were determined from the DNA. The sample has some 150,000 clones on record, 10% of them singletons. The ten largest make up approximately 1.3% of the sample.

This receptor chain uses TRBV30 and TRBJ2-1, and 11 junctional nucleotides match TRBD2. The receptor was derived from a man between 18 and 35 years old in good health. The sample consisted of naive CD4+ T cells from blood. The meaning of the sample's cell subset or site label: true naive CD4+ T cells. CDR3 sequence: CAWTIAGGPYNEQFF. The nucleotide sequence is given as TGTGCCTGGACAATAGCGGGGGGGCCCTACAATGAGCAGTTCTTC. The reference TRBV30 and TRBJ2-1 proteins fill in what lies around the CDR3, so the full variable domain reads SQTIHQWPATLVQPVGSPLSLECTVEGTSNPNLYWYRQAAGRGLQLLFYSVGIGQISSEVPQNLSASRPQDRQFILSSKKLLLSDSGFYLCAWTIAGGPYNEQFFGPGTRLTVL.